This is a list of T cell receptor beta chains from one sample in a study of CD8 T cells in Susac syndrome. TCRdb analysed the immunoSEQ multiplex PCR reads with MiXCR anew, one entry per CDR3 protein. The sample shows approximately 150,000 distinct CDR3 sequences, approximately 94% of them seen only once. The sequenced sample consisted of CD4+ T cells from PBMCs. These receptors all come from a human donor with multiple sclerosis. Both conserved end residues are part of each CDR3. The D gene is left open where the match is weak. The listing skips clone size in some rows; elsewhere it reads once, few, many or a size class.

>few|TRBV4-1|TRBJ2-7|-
TGCGCCAGCAGCCTCCGGGACCGTTCCTACGAGCAGTACTTC
CASSLRDRSYEQYF
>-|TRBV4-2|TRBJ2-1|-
TGTGCCAGCAGCCAAGATGGGAATGAGCAGTTCTTC
CASSQDGNEQFF
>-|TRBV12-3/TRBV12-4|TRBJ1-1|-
TGTGCCAGCAGTTACCTCCTCGGGGACACTGAAGCTTTCTTT
CASSYLLGDTEAFF
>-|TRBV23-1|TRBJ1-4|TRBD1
TGCGCCACCGAGGGACAGGGGCCTTCCTCACTGGAAAAACTGTTTTTT
CATEGQGPSSLEKLFF
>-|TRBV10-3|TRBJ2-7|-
TGTGCCGTACTGCCGAATGAATCCTACGAGCAGTACTTC
CAVLPNESYEQYF
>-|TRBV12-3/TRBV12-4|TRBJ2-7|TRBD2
TGTGCCAGCAGTTTACCGGGACTAGCGGGCGAGCAGTACTTC
CASSLPGLAGEQYF
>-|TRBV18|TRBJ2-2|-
TGTGCCAGCTCACCACTGAGTTTGGCTGACCGGGAGCTGTTTTTT
CASSPLSLADRELFF
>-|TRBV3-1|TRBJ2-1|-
TGTGCCAGCAGCTATCGTGCCTCTGCCTACAATGAGCAGTTCTTC
CASSYRASAYNEQFF
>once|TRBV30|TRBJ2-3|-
TGTGCCTGGTCAGGGTCTAGCACAGATACGCAGTATTTT
CAWSGSSTDTQYF
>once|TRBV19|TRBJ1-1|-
TGTGCCAGTAGTATAGTAGGGGCGACGGCTTTCTTT
CASSIVGATAFF
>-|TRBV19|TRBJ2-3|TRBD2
TGTGCCAGTAGTATAGGGGGGAGGGCCAGAGATACGCAGTATTTT
CASSIGGRARDTQYF
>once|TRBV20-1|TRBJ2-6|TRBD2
TGCAGTGCTAGAGACGGGAGGGGGTCTGGGGCCAACGTCCTGACTTTC
CSARDGRGSGANVLTF
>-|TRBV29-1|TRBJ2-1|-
TGCAGCGTCGAGGCTCAGGGGAATGAGCAGTTCTTC
CSVEAQGNEQFF
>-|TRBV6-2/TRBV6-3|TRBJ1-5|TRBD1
TGTGCCAGCAGTGGACGGGACAGGGAGAAGCCCCAGCATTTT
CASSGRDREKPQHF
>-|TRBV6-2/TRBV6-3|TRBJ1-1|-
TGTGCCAGCACCCAAATCGGAGGGATGAACACTGAAGCTTTCTTT
CASTQIGGMNTEAFF
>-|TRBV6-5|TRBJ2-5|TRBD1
TGTGCCAGCAGCTCCCCGACAGGGTTGAGAGAGACCCAGTACTTC
CASSSPTGLRETQYF
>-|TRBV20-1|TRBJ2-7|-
TGCAGTGCTAGAGTCCTGACTAGAGATACCTACGAGCAGTACTTC
CSARVLTRDTYEQYF
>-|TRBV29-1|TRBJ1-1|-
TGCAGCGCCGGAGGGAGCAGTCTTATGAACACTGAAGCTTTCTTT
CSAGGSSLMNTEAFF
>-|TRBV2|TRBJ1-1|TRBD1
TGTGCCAGCAGGAAAGACGACTGGACAGGGGGCGCGGTGGCTTTCTTT
CASRKDDWTGGAVAFF
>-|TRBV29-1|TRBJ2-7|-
TGCAGCGTCAGGACACGGATCCACGAGCAGTACTTC
CSVRTRIHEQYF
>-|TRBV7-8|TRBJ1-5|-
TGTGCCAGCAGCTTAAGAAGAAGGACAGATAGCAATCAGCCCCAGCATTTT
CASSLRRRTDSNQPQHF
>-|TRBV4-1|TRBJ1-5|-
TGCGCCAGCAGCCAAGATTGGCGGATTAATCAGCCCCAGCATTTT
CASSQDWRINQPQHF
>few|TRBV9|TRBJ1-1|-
TGTGCCAGCAGCCGTGACGGGAACACTGAAGCTTTCTTT
CASSRDGNTEAFF
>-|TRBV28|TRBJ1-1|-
TGCGCGGCCGGGAACACTGAAGCTTTCTTT
CAAGNTEAFF
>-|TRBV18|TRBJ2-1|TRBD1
TGTGCCAGCTCATCCCCGACAGGGGGGTACAATGAGCAGTTCTTC
CASSSPTGGYNEQFF
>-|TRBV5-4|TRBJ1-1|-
TGTGCCAGCAGCCCCAGCGGGGCGGACACTGAAGCTTTCTTT
CASSPSGADTEAFF
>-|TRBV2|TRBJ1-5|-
TGTGCCAGCAGGCGGAGCGATCAGCCCCAGCATTTT
CASRRSDQPQHF
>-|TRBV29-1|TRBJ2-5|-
TGCAGCGTATTGGGACGGTACCAAGAGACCCAGTACTTC
CSVLGRYQETQYF
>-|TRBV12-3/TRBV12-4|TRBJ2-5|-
TGTGCCAGCAGTCCCGAGGGGGATGAGACCCAGTACTTC
CASSPEGDETQYF
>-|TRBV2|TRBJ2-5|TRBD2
TGTGCCAGCAGGGCCCGACTAGCGGAAAAGACCCAGTACTTC
CASRARLAEKTQYF
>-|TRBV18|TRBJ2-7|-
TGTGCCAGCTCACCAAATTCCAGGGGAGGCGAGCAGTACTTC
CASSPNSRGGEQYF
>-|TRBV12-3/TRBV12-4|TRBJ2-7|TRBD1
TGTGCCAGCAGTAGGGGACAGGTCTCCTACGAGCAGTACTTC
CASSRGQVSYEQYF
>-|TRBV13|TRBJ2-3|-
TGTGCCAGCATCAGCCTGGGGGCTAGCCCAGATACGCAGTATTTT
CASISLGASPDTQYF
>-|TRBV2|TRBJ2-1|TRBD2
TGTGCCAGCACTAGCGGGAGGGCCAATGAGCAGTTCTTC
CASTSGRANEQFF
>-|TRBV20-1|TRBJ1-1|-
TGCAGTGCTAGAGTATATTCCGAAGCTTTCTTT
CSARVYSEAFF
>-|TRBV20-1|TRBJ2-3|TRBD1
TGCAGTAGCCCTACAGGGGCGATCACAGATACGCAGTATTTT
CSSPTGAITDTQYF
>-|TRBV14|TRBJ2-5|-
TGTGCCAGCAGCCAACCGGGGGAGACCCAGTACTTC
CASSQPGETQYF
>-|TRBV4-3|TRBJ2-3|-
TGCGCCAGCAGTGTCCAGCCGGCTAGCACAGATACGCAGTATTTT
CASSVQPASTDTQYF
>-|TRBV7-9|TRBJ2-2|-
TGTGCCAGCAGCTTTGACAGTAACACCGGGGAGCTGTTTTTT
CASSFDSNTGELFF
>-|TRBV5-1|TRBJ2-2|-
TGCGCCAGCAGACGGGGCGGGGAGCTGTTTTTT
CASRRGGELFF
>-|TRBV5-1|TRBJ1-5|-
TGCGCCAGCAGCTTGGGCACAGGGTCAGACCAGCCCCAGCATTTT
CASSLGTGSDQPQHF